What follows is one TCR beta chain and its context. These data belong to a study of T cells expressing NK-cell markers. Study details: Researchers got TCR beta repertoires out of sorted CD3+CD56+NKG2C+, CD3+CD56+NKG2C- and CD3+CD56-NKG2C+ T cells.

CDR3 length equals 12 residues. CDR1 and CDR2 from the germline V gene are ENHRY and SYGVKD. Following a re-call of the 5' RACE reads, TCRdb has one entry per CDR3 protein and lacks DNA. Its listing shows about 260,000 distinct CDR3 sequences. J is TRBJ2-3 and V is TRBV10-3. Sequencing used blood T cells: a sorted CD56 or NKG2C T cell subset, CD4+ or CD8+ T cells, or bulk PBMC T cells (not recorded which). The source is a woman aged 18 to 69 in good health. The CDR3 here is CATAADTDTQYF.